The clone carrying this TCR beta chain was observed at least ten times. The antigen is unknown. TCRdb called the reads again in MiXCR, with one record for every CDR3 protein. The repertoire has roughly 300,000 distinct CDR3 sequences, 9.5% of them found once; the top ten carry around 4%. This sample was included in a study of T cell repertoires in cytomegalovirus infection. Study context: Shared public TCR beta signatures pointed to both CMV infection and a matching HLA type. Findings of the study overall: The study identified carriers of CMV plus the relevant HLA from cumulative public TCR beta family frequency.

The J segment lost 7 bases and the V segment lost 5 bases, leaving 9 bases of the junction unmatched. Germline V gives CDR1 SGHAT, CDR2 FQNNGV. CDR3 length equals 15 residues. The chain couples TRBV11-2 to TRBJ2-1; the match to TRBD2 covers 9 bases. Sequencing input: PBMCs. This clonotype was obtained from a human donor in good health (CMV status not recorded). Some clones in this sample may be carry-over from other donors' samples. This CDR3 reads CASSTREGLINEQFF. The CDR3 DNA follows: TGTGCCAGCAGCACGCGGGAGGGCCTCATAAATGAGCAGTTCTTC.